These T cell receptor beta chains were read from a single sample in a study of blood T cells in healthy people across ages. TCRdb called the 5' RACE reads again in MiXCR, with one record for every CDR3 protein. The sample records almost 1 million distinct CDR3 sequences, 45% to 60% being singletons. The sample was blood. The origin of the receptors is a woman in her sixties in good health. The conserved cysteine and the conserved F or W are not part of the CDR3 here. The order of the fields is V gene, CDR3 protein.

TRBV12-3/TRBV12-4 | ASRKAGGQETQY
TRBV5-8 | ASSLFSWRDKNIQY
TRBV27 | ASSFRNQGTKAAYYEQY
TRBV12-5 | ASALQGSTDTQY
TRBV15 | ATSWRRTGGVYEQY
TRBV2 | ASSEANVGTQY
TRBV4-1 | ASSQHRDRGIPNYGYT
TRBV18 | ASSPGRSTDTQY
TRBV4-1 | ASSQIRGSYEQY
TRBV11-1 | ASSMRDRGLYEQY
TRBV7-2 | ASSLDPTDPRLDTQY
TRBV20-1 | SARDTRLPENTEAF
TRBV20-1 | SAESSGRTDTQY
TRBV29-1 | SVESRYTDTQY
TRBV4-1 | ASSQEGGGRETQY
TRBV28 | ASSRQRGYT
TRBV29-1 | SVLRDRGEQY
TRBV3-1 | ASSRGGPYGYT
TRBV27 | ASSHQGETQY
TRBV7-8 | ASSRGTEYGYT
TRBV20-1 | SARGTTNNEQF
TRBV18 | ASSLSTSERETQY
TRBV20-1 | SPLRWTDEQY
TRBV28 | ASSLWGSGDPNYGCT
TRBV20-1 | SARDFRRSGTRETQY
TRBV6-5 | ASTFSGSGEQY
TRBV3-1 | ASSQGRGRGNIQY
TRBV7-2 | ASSLEGVGIPYNEQY
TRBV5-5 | ASSKDSSLAAYNEQF
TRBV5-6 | ASSAMESFDTQY
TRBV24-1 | ATSDPRTVETQY
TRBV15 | ATSRDQVQETQY
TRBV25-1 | ASSTTGSDTQY
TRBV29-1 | SVDFGSSYEQY
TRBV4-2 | ASSQDGTNDDYEQY
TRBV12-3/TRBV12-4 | ASSFAGGSPLH
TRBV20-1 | SARGVKGGGTFRSYNEQF
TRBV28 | ASSLSSAGIYEQY
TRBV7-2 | ASTGTVSYNEQF
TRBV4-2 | ASSQEGGSLGESTDTQY
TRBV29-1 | SVDRGQETQY
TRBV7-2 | ASSQVGGRGTEAF
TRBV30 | AWSPGPTQY
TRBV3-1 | ASRGTSGIYNEQY
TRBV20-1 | SASPLRGRQDQPQH
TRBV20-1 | SASGRVGETQY
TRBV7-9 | ASSVWTGRTETQY
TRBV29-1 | SVENRGRTDTQY
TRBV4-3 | ASSRHRGSNEKLF
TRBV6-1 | ASSGGIEDDEQY
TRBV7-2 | ASSQQQGGSYNEQF
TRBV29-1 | SVGRASEGAGYGYT
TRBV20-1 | SARDLRAGLSDTQY
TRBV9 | ASSPRGDGETQY